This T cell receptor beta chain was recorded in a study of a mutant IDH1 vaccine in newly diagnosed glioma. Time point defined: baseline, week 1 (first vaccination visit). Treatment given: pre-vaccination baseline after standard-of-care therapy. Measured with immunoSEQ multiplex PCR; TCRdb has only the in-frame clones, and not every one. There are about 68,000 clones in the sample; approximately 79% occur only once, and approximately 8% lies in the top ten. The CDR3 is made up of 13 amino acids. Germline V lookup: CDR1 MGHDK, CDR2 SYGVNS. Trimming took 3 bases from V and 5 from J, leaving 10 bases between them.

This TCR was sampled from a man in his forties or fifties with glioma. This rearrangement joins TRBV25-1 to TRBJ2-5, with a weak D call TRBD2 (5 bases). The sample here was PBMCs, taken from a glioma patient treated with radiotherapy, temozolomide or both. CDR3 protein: CASSEFGEETQYF. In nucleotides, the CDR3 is TGTGCCAGCAGTGAGTTTGGGGAGGAGACCCAGTACTTC.